This T cell receptor (beta chain) was recorded in a study of blood T cell repertoires in COVID-19. Per the original data handling: Reference gene primer amplification yielded estimated nucleated cell counts. Using immunoSEQ multiplex PCR, the repertoire was profiled, and TCRdb retains in-frame clones only, with some absent. The V and J calls and clone size come from that table; D and trimming were worked out from the DNA. The data show 90,000 to 120,000 clones, 85% to 95% seen once. The receptor was derived from a woman aged 30 to 39 with acute or convalescent COVID-19. Sequenced input: peripheral blood.

This CDR3 reads CASSQDVETGINQPQHF. The CDR3 DNA is TGCGCCAGCAGCCAAGATGTGGAGACAGGGATCAATCAGCCCCAGCATTTT. The rearrangement joins TRBV4-1 to TRBJ1-5; 7 positions match TRBD1. Looked up from germline, CDR1 is MGHRA and CDR2 is YSYEKL. Trimming took 0 bases from V and 3 from J; bases not matched to a gene: 8. This CDR3 has 17 residues.